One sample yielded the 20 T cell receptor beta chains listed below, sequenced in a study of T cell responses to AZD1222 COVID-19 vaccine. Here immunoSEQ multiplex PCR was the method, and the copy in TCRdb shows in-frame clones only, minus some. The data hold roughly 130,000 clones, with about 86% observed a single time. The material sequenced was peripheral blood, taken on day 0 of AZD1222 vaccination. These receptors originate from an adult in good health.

The CDR3 DNA follows: TGTGCCAGCCGAACGCGGGACAGGGGGAGTCAGCCCCAGCATTTT. This encodes CASRTRDRGSQPQHF. The chain recombines TRBV28 with TRBJ1-5, with TRBD1 identical over 11 bases. V shed 8 bases, J shed 6 bases, and the junction held 9 bases outside the gene matches. The CDR3 sequence is 15 residues long. The V gene's germline CDR1 is MDHEN and CDR2 SYDVKM.

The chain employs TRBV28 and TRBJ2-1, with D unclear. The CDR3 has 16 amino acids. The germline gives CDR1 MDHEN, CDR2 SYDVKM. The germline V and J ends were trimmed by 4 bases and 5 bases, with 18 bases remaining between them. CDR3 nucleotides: TGTGCCAGCAGTTCACCCTGGCGGTTAGGAGACAATGAGCAGTTCTTC. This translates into CASSSPWRLGDNEQFF.

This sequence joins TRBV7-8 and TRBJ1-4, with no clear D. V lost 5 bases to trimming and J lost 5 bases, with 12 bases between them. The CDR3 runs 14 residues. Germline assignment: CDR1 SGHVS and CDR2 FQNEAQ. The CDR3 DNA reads TGTGCCAGCAGCCCCCTGATAGGGAATGAAAAACTGTTTTTT. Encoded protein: CASSPLIGNEKLFF.

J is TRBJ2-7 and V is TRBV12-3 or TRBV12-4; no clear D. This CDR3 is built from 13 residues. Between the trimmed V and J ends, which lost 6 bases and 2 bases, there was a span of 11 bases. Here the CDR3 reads CASSPPNAYEQYF. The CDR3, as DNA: TGTGCCAGCAGCCCCCCGAATGCCTACGAGCAGTACTTC.

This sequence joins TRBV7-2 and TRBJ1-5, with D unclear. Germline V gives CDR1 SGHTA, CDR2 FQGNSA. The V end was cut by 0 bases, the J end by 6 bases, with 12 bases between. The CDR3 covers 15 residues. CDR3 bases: TGTGCCAGCAGCTTAGCGCGGGAGGCGGGTCAGCCCCAGCATTTT. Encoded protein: CASSLAREAGQPQHF.

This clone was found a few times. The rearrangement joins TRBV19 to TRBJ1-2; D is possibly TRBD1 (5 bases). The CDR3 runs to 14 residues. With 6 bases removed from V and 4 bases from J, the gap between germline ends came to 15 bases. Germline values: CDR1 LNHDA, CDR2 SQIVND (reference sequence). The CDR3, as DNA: TGTGCCAGTAGCCCCCAGGGTTTTGGCTATGGCTACACCTTC. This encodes CASSPQGFGYGYTF.

The CDR3 DNA reads as TGTGCCAGCAGCTCGACAGGAGAGTCCTACGAGCAGTACTTC. Protein: CASSSTGESYEQYF. V is TRBV7-9 and J is TRBJ2-7; D possibly corresponds to TRBD1 (6 bases). Germline V gives CDR1 SEHNR, CDR2 FQNEAQ (reference sequence). V lost 4 bases and J lost 1, with 11 bases in between. CDR3 size: 14 residues. Complete variable domain (other parts from reference TRBV7-9 and TRBJ2-7): DTGVSQNPRHKITKRGQNVTFRCDPISEHNRLYWYRQTLGQGPEFLTYFQNEAQLEKSRLLSDRFSAERPKGSFSTLEIQRTEQGDSAMYLCASSSTGESYEQYFGPGTRLTVT.

CDR3 DNA sequence: TGTGCCAGCAGTGAAAGGGAGAATCAGCCCCAGCATTTT. Protein sequence: CASSERENQPQHF. The chain combines TRBV6-1 with TRBJ1-5; D ambiguous. V was cut by 2 bases and J by 4 bases, with 6 bases left in between. The CDR3 is 13 amino acids. Germline CDR1 is MNHNS and CDR2 is SASEGT.

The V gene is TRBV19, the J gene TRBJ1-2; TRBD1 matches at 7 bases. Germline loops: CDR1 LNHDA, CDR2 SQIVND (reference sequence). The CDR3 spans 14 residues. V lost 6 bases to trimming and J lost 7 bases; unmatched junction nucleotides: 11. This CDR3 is CASRTGVGFSGYTF. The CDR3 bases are TGTGCCAGTAGAACAGGGGTCGGATTTAGTGGCTACACCTTC.

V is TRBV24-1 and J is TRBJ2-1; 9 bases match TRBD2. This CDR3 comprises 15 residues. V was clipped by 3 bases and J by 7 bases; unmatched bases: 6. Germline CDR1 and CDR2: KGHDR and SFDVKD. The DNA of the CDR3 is TGTGCCACCAGTGATCCGGGACTAGCTTGGAATGAGCAGTTCTTC. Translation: CATSDPGLAWNEQFF.

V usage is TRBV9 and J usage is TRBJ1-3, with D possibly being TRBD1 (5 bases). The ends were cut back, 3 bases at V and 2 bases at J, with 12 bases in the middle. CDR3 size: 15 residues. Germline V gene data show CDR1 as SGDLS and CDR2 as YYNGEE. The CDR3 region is CASSEEDSTGNTIYF. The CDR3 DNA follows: TGTGCCAGCAGCGAGGAAGACAGTACTGGAAACACCATATATTTT.

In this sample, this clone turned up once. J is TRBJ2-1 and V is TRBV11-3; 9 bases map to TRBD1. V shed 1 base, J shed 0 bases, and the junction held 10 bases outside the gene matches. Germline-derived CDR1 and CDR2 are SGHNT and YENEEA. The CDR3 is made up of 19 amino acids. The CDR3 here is CASSLGSGQGISSYNEQFF. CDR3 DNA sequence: TGTGCCAGCAGCTTAGGGTCTGGACAGGGGATTAGCTCCTACAATGAGCAGTTCTTC.

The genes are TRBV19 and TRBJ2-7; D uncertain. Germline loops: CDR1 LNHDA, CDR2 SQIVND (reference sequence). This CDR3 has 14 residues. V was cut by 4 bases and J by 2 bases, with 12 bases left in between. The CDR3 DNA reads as TGTGCCAGTAGTAGAGAAGGCCTACCCTACGAGCAGTACTTC. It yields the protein CASSREGLPYEQYF.

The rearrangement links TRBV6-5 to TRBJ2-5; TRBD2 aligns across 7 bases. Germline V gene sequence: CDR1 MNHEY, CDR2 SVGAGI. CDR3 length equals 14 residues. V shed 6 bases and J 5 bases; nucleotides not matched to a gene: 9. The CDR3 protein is CASSPGGGTETQYF. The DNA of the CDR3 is TGTGCCAGCAGCCCCGGGGGAGGGACCGAGACCCAGTACTTC.

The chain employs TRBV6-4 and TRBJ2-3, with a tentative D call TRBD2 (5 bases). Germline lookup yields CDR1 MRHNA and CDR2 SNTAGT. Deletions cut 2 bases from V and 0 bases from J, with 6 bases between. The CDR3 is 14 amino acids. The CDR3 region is CASSDEGSTDTQYF. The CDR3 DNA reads TGTGCCAGCAGTGACGAGGGTAGCACAGATACGCAGTATTTT.

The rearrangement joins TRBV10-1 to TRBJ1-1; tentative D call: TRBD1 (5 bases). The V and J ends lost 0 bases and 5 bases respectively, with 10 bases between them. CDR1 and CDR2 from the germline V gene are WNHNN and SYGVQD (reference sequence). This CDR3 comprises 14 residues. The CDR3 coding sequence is TGCGCCAGCAGTGAGTCGCAGGGACTGACTGAAGCTTTCTTT. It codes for CASSESQGLTEAFF.

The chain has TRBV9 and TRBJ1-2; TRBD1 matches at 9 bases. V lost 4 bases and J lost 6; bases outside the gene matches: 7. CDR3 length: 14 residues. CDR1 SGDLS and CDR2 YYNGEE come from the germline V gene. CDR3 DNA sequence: TGTGCCAGCAGCCTCTTGGACAGGGGACATGGCTACACCTTC. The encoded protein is CASSLLDRGHGYTF.

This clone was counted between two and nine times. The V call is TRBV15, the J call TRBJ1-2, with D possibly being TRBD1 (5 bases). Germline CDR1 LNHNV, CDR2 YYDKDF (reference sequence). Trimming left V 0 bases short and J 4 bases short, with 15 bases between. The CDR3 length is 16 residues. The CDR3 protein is CATSRDVGRVGYGYTF. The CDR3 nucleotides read TGTGCCACCAGCAGAGATGTGGGCAGGGTAGGCTATGGCTACACCTTC.

The CDR3 here is CASSTGTENYGYTF. CDR3 DNA: TGTGCCAGCAGCACCGGGACAGAGAACTATGGCTACACCTTC. The V call is TRBV7-9, the J call TRBJ1-2; 7 bases map to TRBD1. Trimming cost V 5 bases and J 2 bases; bases outside gene matches: 5. Germline V lookup: CDR1 SEHNR, CDR2 FQNEAQ (reference sequence). The CDR3 loop spans 14 amino acids.

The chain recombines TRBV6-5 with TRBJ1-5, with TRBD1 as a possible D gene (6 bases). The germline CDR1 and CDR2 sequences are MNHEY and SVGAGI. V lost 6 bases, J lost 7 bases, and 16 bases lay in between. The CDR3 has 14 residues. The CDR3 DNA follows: TGTGCCAGCAGAGGCGGGACACTGGGGCAGCCCCAGCATTTT. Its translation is CASRGGTLGQPQHF.